Sequencing of this T cell receptor beta chain was carried out in a study of T-cell reconstitution after alpha-beta-depleted transplantation in children. The table lists this clonotype with a few counts. TCRbeta library construction was performed incorporating unique molecular identifiers. Each CDR3 protein gets one entry after TCRdb re-called the PCR reads with MiXCR. The table records around 600,000 distinct CDR3 sequences, roughly 15% of them present only once. The germline V and J ends were trimmed by 5 bases and 3 bases, with 11 bases remaining between them. Looked up from germline, CDR1 is SEHNR and CDR2 is FQNEAQ (reference sequence). This CDR3 contains 13 residues.

Sample: PBMCs from the stem cell graft donor, taken from the stem cell graft. The chain links TRBV7-9 to TRBJ2-7; a possible D gene is TRBD1 (6 bases). This sequence was found in a human donor who donated a stem cell graft to a child with acute myeloid leukemia. The CDR3 DNA reads TGTGCCAGCAGCAACCGGACAGACTACGAGCAGTACTTC. Translated: CASSNRTDYEQYF.